This T cell receptor beta chain was sequenced for a study of regulatory T cells in long-lasting Graves disease. Investigators prepared the TCR beta libraries by applying iRepertoire HTBI primers and Arm-PCR of CDR3 regions. Each CDR3 protein is one row after TCRdb ran MiXCR on the multiplex PCR reads. The sample yields 250,000 to 300,000 distinct CDR3 sequences, roughly 18% seen once. Germline V gene sequence: CDR1 DFQATT, CDR2 SNEGSKA (reference sequence). Deletions cut 0 bases from V and 0 bases from J, with 18 bases between. There are 18 residues in the CDR3. The time point here: newly diagnosed GD, antithyroid drugs for less than 3 months. Extracted RNA from PBMCs served as the source of the TCR library. This clonotype has only a few counts. The same sample was also studied in work on T cells in Graves' hyperthyroidism and ophthalmopathy.

The sample was peripheral blood mononuclear cells (PBMCs), taken at new diagnosis, from a patient treated with antithyroid drugs. The sequence derives from a woman aged 25-40 years with Graves disease. This sequence joins TRBV20-1 and TRBJ1-5; D is perhaps TRBD1 (5 bases). The CDR3 protein is CSARDLMGERSSNQPQHF. The CDR3 bases are TGCAGTGCTAGAGATTTAATGGGGGAGCGGTCTAGCAATCAGCCCCAGCATTTT.